This is a list of T cell receptor beta chains from one sample in a study of blood T cell repertoires in COVID-19. Generated by immunoSEQ multiplex PCR, the TCRdb table keeps only in-frame clones and is missing some. Of fewer than 400,000 clones in the sample, roughly nine tenths are singletons; the top ten hold around 3.9%. Sequenced: PBMCs or T cells enriched from blood (not recorded which). The receptors come from a woman between 25 and 40 years old who had been exposed to COVID-19. Each CDR3 is given with its conserved first and last residue. The D gene is left open where the match is weak. Not every row has a clone size; where given, it reads once, few, many or a size class.

j_gene: TRBJ1-5
v_gene: TRBV4-1
abundance: NA
d_gene: TRBD1
CDR3aa: CASSQVYRGHQPQHF
CDR3nt: TGCGCCAGCAGCCAAGTGTACAGGGGACATCAGCCCCAGCATTTT

j_gene: TRBJ1-1
v_gene: TRBV7-8
abundance: few
d_gene: TRBD1
CDR3aa: CASSETGGSTEAFF
CDR3nt: TGTGCCAGCAGCGAGACAGGGGGATCCACTGAAGCTTTCTTT

j_gene: TRBJ1-5
v_gene: TRBV9
abundance: NA
d_gene: NA
CDR3aa: CASSAGGNQPQHF
CDR3nt: TGTGCCAGCAGCGCAGGGGGCAATCAGCCCCAGCATTTT

j_gene: TRBJ1-6
v_gene: TRBV5-1
abundance: once
d_gene: TRBD1
CDR3aa: CASSVDRVKSPLHF
CDR3nt: TGCGCCAGCAGCGTCGACAGGGTGAAGTCACCCCTCCACTTT

j_gene: TRBJ1-1
v_gene: TRBV5-1
abundance: NA
d_gene: NA
CDR3aa: CASSLGRGAIPEAFF
CDR3nt: TGCGCCAGCAGCTTGGGACGGGGGGCGATCCCTGAAGCTTTCTTT

j_gene: TRBJ2-7
v_gene: TRBV5-4
abundance: few
d_gene: NA
CDR3aa: CASSLDRYEQYF
CDR3nt: TGTGCCAGCAGCCTCGACAGATACGAGCAGTACTTC

j_gene: TRBJ1-2
v_gene: TRBV7-6
abundance: NA
d_gene: NA
CDR3aa: CASSLATGNNYGYTF
CDR3nt: TGTGCCAGCAGCTTAGCAACAGGGAATAACTATGGCTACACCTTC

j_gene: TRBJ2-1
v_gene: TRBV6-4
abundance: NA
d_gene: NA
CDR3aa: CASSGAATGFSYNEQFF
CDR3nt: TGTGCCAGCAGTGGCGCCGCCACAGGATTCTCCTACAATGAGCAGTTCTTC

j_gene: TRBJ1-2
v_gene: TRBV30
abundance: NA
d_gene: NA
CDR3aa: CAWSRQDNYGYTF
CDR3nt: TGTGCCTGGAGTCGACAGGATAACTATGGCTACACCTTC

j_gene: TRBJ1-6
v_gene: TRBV19
abundance: NA
d_gene: NA
CDR3aa: CASSMLRSPLHF
CDR3nt: TGTGCCAGTAGTATGTTGCGTTCACCCCTCCACTTT

j_gene: TRBJ1-6
v_gene: TRBV15
abundance: NA
d_gene: TRBD1
CDR3aa: CATSRDQGATYNSPLHF
CDR3nt: TGTGCCACCAGCAGAGACCAGGGGGCAACCTATAATTCACCCCTCCACTTT

j_gene: TRBJ1-2
v_gene: TRBV5-1
abundance: NA
d_gene: NA
CDR3aa: CASSVRGNYGYTF
CDR3nt: TGCGCCAGCAGCGTCCGGGGTAACTATGGCTACACCTTC

j_gene: TRBJ2-2
v_gene: TRBV15
abundance: NA
d_gene: TRBD1
CDR3aa: CATSEPGQGETGELFF
CDR3nt: TGTGCCACCAGCGAACCGGGACAGGGAGAGACCGGGGAGCTGTTTTTT

j_gene: TRBJ1-4
v_gene: TRBV5-1
abundance: NA
d_gene: NA
CDR3aa: CASSFGVNEKLFF
CDR3nt: TGCGCCAGCAGCTTCGGGGTTAATGAAAAACTGTTTTTT